This T cell receptor beta chain derives from a study of spatial heterogeneity in lung cancer (dated by TCRdb to about 2019). For context, the study as a whole: Beta-chain transcripts were consistently detected in greater numbers than alpha-chain transcripts, which likely reflected higher beta-chain transcript abundance. At surgery, 220 tumor regions, approximately 64 matched nontumor lung samples and more than 55 PBMC samples were TCR-sequenced for both alpha and beta chains. In the raw uncorrected reads, each unique combination of TCR and UMI appeared more than ten times on average. The study quantitatively compared TCR alpha and beta repertoires across multiple tumor regions, matched nontumor lung and blood in non-small cell lung cancer. Nonsynonymous mutation counts, determined by whole-exome sequencing of tumor tissue, were related to features of the TCR repertoire. A strong correlation was found between TCR transcript counts in tumor regions and a T cell transcriptional module score from matched bulk RNA-seq.

This clonotype was seen ten or more times. The antigen this receptor binds is unknown. One base away there is no much larger clone; base qualities are not given. Little can be read into the size of this beta chain, an off-target read in a library designed for alpha chains. Looking up the germline V gene yields CDR1 SGHTA and CDR2 FQGTGA. Counted from cysteine to phenylalanine, this CDR3 has 14 amino acids. Here the CDR3 DNA is all that survives: 42 bases in frame from base 1. The junction shows trimming of 4 bases on V and 2 bases on J, plus 8 bases between the germline ends. The label giving this sample's time point can be read as: sample taken at primary tumor resection. The donors were approximately 70 patients from the lung TRACERx cohort who had early-stage, untreated non-small cell lung cancer. For TCR sequencing, whole RNA was extracted from tumor and nontumor lung tissue, or from cryopreserved PBMC samples, and no cell sorting was done. Patients were selected for TCR sequencing only if sufficient RNA was available from at least two tumor regions. Before selection, tumor and adjacent nontumor lung specimens were reviewed by a lung pathologist.

The library was made by 5' RACE. Sequencing instrument: NextSeq 500. To allow correction of PCR and sequencing errors, the TCR library protocol tagged every TCR cDNA molecule with a unique molecular identifier. The study's processing was this. TCR identification, UMI-based error correction and CDR3 extraction were all carried out with Decombinator tools. Expanded TCRs were defined as those above a frequency of 2 per 1,000, corresponding to the top 1% of the tumor frequency distribution. Expanded tumor TCRs statistically deemed absent (corrected P<0.05) from at least one tumor region were classed as regional, and all other expanded tumor TCRs were classed as ubiquitous. Renyi diversity was computed with the R vegan package after each repertoire had been subsampled 100 times to 5,000 TCRs. To build CDR3 similarity networks, amino acid triplet string-kernel similarity was used, and CDR3s were connected when their pairwise similarity was above 0.82. The public sequencing data were trimmed at Q25 with fastp and processed into clonotypes with MiXCR by TCRdb, which kept only in-frame beta chains. For every CDR3 protein sequence, its rows merge into one entry that carries the most common genes and DNA. TCRdb, not the original authors, processed these V and J calls. The sample table lists approximately 7,000 distinct CDR3 sequences, over 9.5% of them with a count of one. In total, the top ten clones hold 20% to 25% of the sample.

Beyond this particular receptor, the publication reports: TCR-seq was estimated to cover only roughly 7% of tumor T cells for alpha chains and approximately 13% for beta chains. The tumor nonsynonymous mutation count correlated with the number of expanded intratumoral alpha and beta TCRs. Counts of ubiquitous and regional expanded TCRs were found to correlate with counts of ubiquitous and regional nonsynonymous mutations, respectively. Confirming at a functional level the hypothesis that regional TCRs recognize regional mutations was considered to require additional single-cell paired TCR alpha and beta sequencing.

Recombination linked TRBV7-3 to TRBJ2-2; the D gene identity is not certain. The receptor was derived from a male donor with early-stage non-small cell lung cancer. Here the sequenced sample was lung tumor tissue, taken at surgery. The nucleotide sequence is given as TGTGCCAGCAGCTCCAAAGATAACACCGGGGAGCTGTTTTTT. Its protein reads: CASSSKDNTGELFF.